The T cell receptor beta chain under discussion was sequenced for a study of response to subunit inactivated influenza vaccine. Whole-study results and caveats: Authors suggested that a seasonal influenza vaccination recruits few new T cells each time.

Trimming stripped 3 bases from V and 4 bases from J, with 16 bases between. From germline, CDR1 is DFQATT and CDR2 SNEGSKA (reference sequence). The CDR3 has 15 residues. TCRdb used MiXCR to reprocess the RT-PCR reads, holding one entry per CDR3 protein. The data hold over 750,000 distinct CDR3 sequences, with 21% observed a single time. Of note for this clonotype: Its antigen is still unknown.

The sample here was PBMCs from blood, taken around 5 days after vaccination. The rearrangement joins TRBV20-1 to TRBJ2-1; D not resolved. This TCR derives from a man between 45 and 60 years old who received an inactivated influenza vaccine. In DNA, the CDR3 is TGCAGTGCTAGTGGTCAAACCCATTTTTACAATGAGCAGTTCTTC. This translates into CSASGQTHFYNEQFF.